This TCR beta chain was recovered during a study of T cells in Graves' hyperthyroidism and ophthalmopathy. Findings of the study overall: Ophthalmopathy was distinguished from stable hyperthyroidism by 13 V-J signatures.

Remarks on this clonotype: As yet, its antigen is unknown.

Based on clinical symptoms, serum thyroxine and TRAb, thyroid ultrasound and orbital computed tomography, diagnoses were reached. Amplification targeted TCR beta CDR3 regions from RNA transcripts. The HTBI set primed first-round TCR CDR3 RT-PCR. TCRdb reanalysed the multiplex PCR reads using MiXCR and keeps one entry per CDR3 protein. There are hundreds of thousands of distinct CDR3 sequences in the sample; around 39% occur only once, and about 8.9% lies in the top ten. V dropped 4 bases and J dropped 4 bases, with 12 bases sitting between them. The germline CDR1 and CDR2 sequences are SGDLS and YYNGEE. The CDR3 contains 13 residues.

This clonotype originated in a man younger than 30 with Graves' hyperthyroidism. This chain links TRBV9 with TRBJ2-7, with D possibly being TRBD1 or TRBD2 (5 bases each). The sequencing input was blood. In DNA, the CDR3 is TGTGCCAGCAGCACCGGGACGCTATACGAGCAGTACTTC. Its protein is CASSTGTLYEQYF.